This T cell receptor beta chain stems from a study of shared clonotypes between healthy human individuals (dated by TCRdb to the early 2020s). In terms of the full investigation: The cohort comprised a couple of women and a few men aged 18 to 49 years. For each donor, CD4 naive and CD4 memory were each given three plates, CD8 naive was given two plates, and CD8 memory was given one plate. Libraries were prepared and TCR repertoires were sequenced by different laboratories using diverse techniques, in order to increase sequencing depth and limit assay-specific biases. To estimate repertoire size and how much clonotypes are shared between individuals, the study performed deep sequencing of blood TCR repertoires from roughly five healthy adults. Between about 0.94 and 8.9 billion PBMCs per donor were obtained by leukapheresis. Points the paper makes about the study in general: Sampling was restricted to blood, and TCR repertoires in tissues likely differ from the TCR repertoires found in blood. Because the study included only a small number of donors, the genetic and exposure-history diversity represented was limited. Even with the large sequencing depth, rarefaction of the sorted-subset datasets indicated that sequencing was incomplete. Pairwise subsampling indicated that sequencing depth was expected to affect the degree of clonotype sharing among donors. Roughly 5.2% of naive CD4, more than 3% of naive CD8, about 2.5% of memory CD4, and about 0.4% of memory CD8 clonotypes were shared across several donors. Estimated clonotype richness was generally larger for naive than for memory subsets. Higher generation probabilities were observed for clonotypes shared by all four sorted-subset donors than for non-shared clonotypes.

Using the deep immunoSEQ assay, multiplex PCR amplified TCR CDR3 regions from genomic DNA. For each cell subset, the extracted genomic DNA was distributed evenly across all wells of several immunoSEQ 96-well plates, and each plate served as one replicate. For sorted subsets, each replicate PCR was loaded with 150 to 250 ng genomic DNA, equivalent to 30,000 or so T cell genomes. The purified libraries were quantified using a Qubit 3.0 fluorometer, sized with a Bioanalyzer 2100, and then quantified again using the KAPA Library Quantification kit. Every immunoSEQ 96-well plate was sequenced on a dedicated single-read 150-cycle Illumina NextSeq 550 flow cell. Per the authors' processing: Because only junctional sequences without quality scores were contained in the immunoSEQ output, filtering matching that applied to full-length reads could not be performed. Sequences were annotated with PyIR, a Python wrapper for IgBLAST v1.9, using IMGT germline references to assign V/J genes and CDR3. Reads were filtered out if the reads had weak V/J assignments (E-value above 1e-6), no CDR3, stop codons, out-of-frame junctions, or ambiguous translated residues. V3J clonotypes were defined as sequences sharing an identical inferred V gene, J gene, and CDR3 amino acid sequence. Percentage overlap between repertoires was calculated by dividing the number of shared unique clonotypes by the size of the smaller repertoire. Richness of each repertoire was evaluated using RTK rarefaction, the Chao1 estimator, and Recon v2.1 estimates of unobserved clonotypes. OLGA was used to compute generation probabilities for all TCRbeta clonotypes that the gDNA method yielded from a few donors. TCRdb's version of the immuneACCESS table is confined to in-frame rearrangements and falls short of the full clone set. An unresolved V gene accounts for under half of the shortfall where checked; the remainder is of unknown origin. The DNA gave D and trimming, while V, J and clone size come from that table. This sample gives about 1 million clones in total; approximately 70% of them show up just once. The biggest ten clones account for approximately 1.5% of the sample.

The cysteine opens and the phenylalanine closes a CDR3 of 15 amino acids. The kept DNA is CDR3 alone, 45 bases in frame from the first base. Unmatched junction bases come to 6, with V trimmed by 6 bases and J by 1 base. CDR1 and CDR2 are drawn from the germline V gene: KGHSH, LQKENI. This clone was seen only a few times. Its antigen target is currently unknown. Qualities for individual bases were not recorded, and no much larger clone is one base off. The donors were healthy, HIV-negative adults with no recently reported acute infections or vaccinations. Only Caucasian adults living in Nashville, Tennessee, USA were represented among the donors. CD4+ T cells were enriched by magnetic negative selection; naive cells were then positively selected on CD45RA, and the negative fraction formed the memory subset. Blood was obtained by leukapheresis, after which PBMCs were separated by Ficoll-Histopaque density gradient centrifugation and cryopreserved in liquid nitrogen vapor phase. Analytical flow cytometry was used to check the purity and quantity of each magnetically sorted T cell population. From each sorted fraction, genomic DNA was isolated and quantified by UV absorbance on a Nanodrop 2000c.

The clonotype originates from a man younger than 35 in good health. The sequenced material came from memory CD4+ T cells sorted from blood. The cell subset or site label for this specimen denotes: CD45RA-negative fraction. The sequence joins TRBV18 to TRBJ2-3, and 8 bases in between align with TRBD2. The nucleotide sequence is TGTGCCAGCTCCCCAAGGACTAGCCGCACAGATACGCAGTATTTT. It is translated as CASSPRTSRTDTQYF.